This entry lists 21 T cell receptor beta chains sequenced from one sample in a study of T cell responses to AZD1222 COVID-19 vaccine. The protocol was immunoSEQ multiplex PCR, while the TCRdb copy is restricted to in-frame clones and leaves out a portion. Altogether some 150,000 clones are present, about 91% being singletons, with the ten largest covering 3% to 4%. This specimen consisted of peripheral blood, obtained on day 0 of MenACWY control vaccination. These receptors were obtained from an adult in good health.

The chain has TRBV2 and TRBJ2-3; TRBD2 might be the D (5 bases). This CDR3 contains 15 residues. The V and J ends lost 7 bases and 2 bases respectively, with 16 bases between them. Germline V lookup: CDR1 SNHLY, CDR2 FYNNEI. This CDR3 is CASMMGSAITDTQYF. The CDR3 bases are TGTGCCAGCATGATGGGGAGTGCTATCACAGATACGCAGTATTTT.

This rearrangement joins TRBV6-5 to TRBJ1-2, with D possibly matching TRBD1 (5 bases). The germline CDR1 and CDR2 sequences are MNHEY and SVGAGI. Trimming shortened V by 5 bases and J by 8 bases, and 15 bases separated the two germline ends. The CDR3 consists of 13 residues. This chain's CDR3 is CASSQRDGRGYTF. CDR3 sequence (DNA): TGTGCCAGCAGTCAAAGGGACGGGCGGGGCTACACCTTC.

The gene calls are TRBV7-6 and TRBJ1-6, with 7 nucleotides matching TRBD1. The germline CDR1 and CDR2 sequences are SGHVS and FNYEAQ. CDR3 size: 14 residues. V was clipped by 5 bases and J by 7 bases; unmatched bases: 5. The CDR3 spells CASSPGTVNSPLHF. As DNA, the CDR3 is TGTGCCAGCAGCCCCGGGACAGTGAATTCACCCCTCCACTTT.

The chain has TRBV3-1 (or the pseudogene TRBV3-2) and TRBJ2-4, with TRBD2 matching over 8 bases. The V gene end was trimmed by 1 base and the J gene end by 4 bases; junction bases not matched to a gene: 6. This CDR3 comprises 16 residues. Germline CDR1 and CDR2: LGHDT and YNNKEL (reference sequence). The CDR3 protein is CASSQGATGGKNIQYF. CDR3 sequence (DNA): TGTGCCAGCAGCCAAGGTGCAACGGGGGGGAAAAACATTCAGTACTTC.

The chain combines TRBV4-3 with TRBJ1-5, with no clear D. V was cut by 0 bases and J by 3 bases, with 6 bases left in between. This CDR3 has 14 residues. The germline CDR1 and CDR2 sequences are LGHNA and YSLEER. Here the CDR3 reads CASSQDRVNQPQHF. CDR3 coding DNA: TGCGCCAGCAGCCAAGATAGGGTCAATCAGCCCCAGCATTTT.

The chain carries TRBV28 and TRBJ1-1; D gene unclear. CDR3 length: 11 residues. V dropped 6 bases and J dropped 4 bases, with 6 bases sitting between them. The V gene's germline CDR1 is MDHEN and CDR2 SYDVKM. CDR3 loop: CASRKGTEAFF. In nucleotides, the CDR3 is TGTGCCAGCAGAAAGGGCACTGAAGCTTTCTTT.

The gene calls are TRBV29-1 and TRBJ2-5; 11 nucleotides line up with TRBD1. CDR1 is SQVTM and CDR2 is ANQGSEA in the germline V gene. This CDR3 contains 14 residues. With V trimmed by 7 bases and J by 4 bases, 8 bases remained unmatched. CDR3 coding DNA: TGCAGCGGCGACGACGGGACAGGGGGAGAGACCCAGTACTTC. It is translated as CSGDDGTGGETQYF.

The chain joins TRBV6-2 or TRBV6-3 to TRBJ2-7, with D possibly TRBD1 on 6 matching bases. CDR1 is MNHEY and CDR2 is SVGEGT in the germline V gene. Trimming shortened V by 5 bases and J by 6 bases, and 17 bases separated the two germline ends. There are 14 residues in the CDR3. This chain's CDR3 is CASSPGQWGSEQYF. The DNA for the CDR3 is TGTGCCAGCAGTCCAGGACAGTGGGGCAGCGAGCAGTACTTC.

There are many counts of this clone. The rearrangement joins TRBV5-1 to TRBJ1-6, with D possibly matching TRBD1 (6 bases). CDR1 is SGHRS, CDR2 YFSETQ, per germline. The CDR3 covers 14 residues. V was pared by 5 bases and J by 3 bases, with 9 bases between. The CDR3 region is CASREGVYNSPLHF. DNA for the CDR3: TGCGCCAGCAGAGAGGGGGTCTATAATTCACCCCTCCACTTT.

J is TRBJ1-5 and V is TRBV20-1; D gene uncertain. In germline, CDR1 is DFQATT, CDR2 SNEGSKA (reference sequence). This CDR3 region has 14 residues. V lost 3 bases and J lost 3, with 12 bases in between. CDR3 region: CSASSGRANQPQHF. The CDR3 region has the DNA TGCAGTGCTAGTTCTGGGAGGGCCAATCAGCCCCAGCATTTT.

The chain joins TRBV5-1 to TRBJ1-6; D is ambiguous. CDR3 length equals 15 residues. Germline lookup yields CDR1 SGHRS and CDR2 YFSETQ. The germline V and J ends were trimmed by 3 bases and 13 bases, with 20 bases remaining between them. As DNA, the CDR3 is TGCGCCAGCAGCTCGGATGATGCCTCGCGGGGTCCCCTCCACTTT. Translated, it gives CASSSDDASRGPLHF.

Notes on this clone: This specimen includes other DNA sequences encoding the same CDR3. This chain joins TRBV28 and TRBJ2-7, with 8 bases matching TRBD2. This CDR3 spans 16 amino acids. The germline V gene has CDR1 MDHEN and CDR2 SYDVKM. Trimming cost V 6 bases and J 5 bases; bases outside gene matches: 15. The CDR3 DNA reads TGTGCCAGCAGCCCCTCGGGGGGGAGGGCCGGGAACGAGCAGTACTTC. It encodes CASSPSGGRAGNEQYF.

The genes are TRBV5-1 and TRBJ2-7; TRBD2 might be the D (5 bases). The CDR3 has 15 amino acids. The germline gives CDR1 SGHRS, CDR2 YFSETQ. Trimming removed 0 bases from V and 3 bases from J, with 13 bases in between. The CDR3 loop is CASSLAPGSGYEQYF. CDR3 nucleotides: TGCGCCAGCAGCTTGGCTCCGGGCAGCGGCTACGAGCAGTACTTC.

This clone occurred once. The rearrangement links TRBV6-5 to TRBJ1-1, with D unclear. The CDR3 spans 15 residues. Per the germline V gene, CDR1 is MNHEY and CDR2 is SVGAGI. Trimming pared 6 bases from V and 0 bases from J, leaving 14 bases between. As DNA, the CDR3 is TGTGCCAGCAGGACCGGTTCCTTCATGAACACTGAAGCTTTCTTT. Protein product: CASRTGSFMNTEAFF.

V is TRBV6-6 and J is TRBJ1-4, with unresolved D. V lost 8 bases to trimming and J lost 3 bases, with 7 bases between them. The CDR3 loop spans 12 amino acids. Germline CDR1 and CDR2: MNHNY and SVGAGI (reference sequence). This chain's CDR3 is CASLGANEKLFF. The CDR3 DNA reads as TGTGCCAGCTTGGGAGCTAATGAAAAACTGTTTTTT.

V usage is TRBV6-7 and J usage is TRBJ1-3; perhaps TRBD1 as D (6 bases). TRBV6-7 is placed among ORFs of uncertain function. V was cut by 0 bases and J by 4 bases, with 16 bases left in between. The CDR3 spans 17 residues. The CDR3 loop is CASSYSRRGNSGNTIYF. The CDR3 DNA follows: TGTGCCAGCAGTTACTCAAGGAGGGGGAATTCGGGAAACACCATATATTTT.

The chain recombines TRBV18 with TRBJ2-2; D might be TRBD1 (6 bases). Germline values: CDR1 KGHSH, CDR2 LQKENI. V shed 3 bases and J shed 6 bases, with 14 bases lying between them. The CDR3 spans 15 residues. The CDR3 reads CASSPGRGDAGELFF. The DNA of the CDR3 is TGTGCCAGCTCACCGGGCAGGGGTGACGCCGGGGAGCTGTTTTTT. The variable domain in full, with the rest retrieved from reference TRBV18 and TRBJ2-2, is NAGVMQNPRHLVRRRGQEARLRCSPMKGHSHVYWYRQLPEEGLKFMVYLQKENIIDESGMPKERFSAEFPKEGPSILRIQQVVRGDSAAYFCASSPGRGDAGELFFGEGSRLTVL.

The CDR3 coding sequence is TGTGCCAGCAGCATAAAGGGGATAAGCACAGATACGCAGTATTTT. It codes for CASSIKGISTDTQYF. The chain links TRBV6-5 to TRBJ2-3, with D maybe TRBD1 (5 bases). With 6 bases removed from V and 0 bases from J, the gap between germline ends came to 13 bases. The CDR3 is 15 amino acids. Germline V gene data show CDR1 as MNHEY and CDR2 as SVGAGI.

The V call is TRBV28, the J call TRBJ2-3; a possible D gene is TRBD2 (6 bases). The CDR3 spans 14 residues. The germline gives CDR1 MDHEN, CDR2 SYDVKM. Trimming cost V 6 bases and J 2 bases, with 12 bases left between them. The CDR3 DNA sequence: TGTGCCAGCAGGATGGGAGGTTCCACAGATACGCAGTATTTT. Translating it yields CASRMGGSTDTQYF.

This chain links TRBV7-2 with TRBJ2-7; no clear D. The germline V gene has CDR1 SGHTA and CDR2 FQGNSA. Trimming shortened V by 3 bases and J by 7 bases, and 13 bases separated the two germline ends. There are 13 residues in the CDR3. The CDR3 sequence: CASSFSDLKEQYF. DNA for the CDR3: TGTGCCAGCAGCTTTTCGGACCTCAAGGAGCAGTACTTC.

This chain connects TRBV6-5 to TRBJ1-1; D unresolved. The V end was cut by 7 bases, the J end by 0 bases, with 3 bases between. The germline gives CDR1 MNHEY, CDR2 SVGAGI. There are 11 residues in the CDR3. The CDR3 sequence: CASTMNTEAFF. CDR3 coding DNA: TGTGCCAGCACGATGAACACTGAAGCTTTCTTT.